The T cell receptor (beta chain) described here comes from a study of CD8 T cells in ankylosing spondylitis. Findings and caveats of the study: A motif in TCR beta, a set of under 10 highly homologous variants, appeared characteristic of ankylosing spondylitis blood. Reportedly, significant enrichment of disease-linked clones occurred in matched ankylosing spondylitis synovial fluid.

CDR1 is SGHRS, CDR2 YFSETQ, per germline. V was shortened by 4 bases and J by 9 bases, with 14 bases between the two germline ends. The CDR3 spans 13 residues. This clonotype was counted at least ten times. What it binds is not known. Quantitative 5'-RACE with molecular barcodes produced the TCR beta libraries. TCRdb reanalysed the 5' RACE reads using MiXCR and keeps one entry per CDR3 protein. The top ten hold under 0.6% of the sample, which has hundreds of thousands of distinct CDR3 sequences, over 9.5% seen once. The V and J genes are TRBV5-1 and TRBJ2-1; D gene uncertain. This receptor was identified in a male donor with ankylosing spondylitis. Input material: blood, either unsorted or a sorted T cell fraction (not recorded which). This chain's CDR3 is CASSPTWASEQFF. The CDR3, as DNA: TGCGCCAGCAGCCCAACGTGGGCCAGTGAGCAGTTCTTC.